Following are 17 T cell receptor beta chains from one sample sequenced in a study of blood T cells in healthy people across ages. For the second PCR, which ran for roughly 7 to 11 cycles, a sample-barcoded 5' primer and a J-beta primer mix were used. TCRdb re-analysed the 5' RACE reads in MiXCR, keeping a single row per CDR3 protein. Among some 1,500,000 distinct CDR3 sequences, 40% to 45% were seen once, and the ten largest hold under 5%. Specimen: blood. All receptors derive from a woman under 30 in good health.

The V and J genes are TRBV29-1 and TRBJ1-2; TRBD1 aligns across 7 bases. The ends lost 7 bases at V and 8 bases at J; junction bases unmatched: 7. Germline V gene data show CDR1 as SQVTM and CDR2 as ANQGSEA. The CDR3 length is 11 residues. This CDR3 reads CSAGDSSGYTF. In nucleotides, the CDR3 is TGCAGCGCCGGGGACAGTTCGGGCTACACCTTC.

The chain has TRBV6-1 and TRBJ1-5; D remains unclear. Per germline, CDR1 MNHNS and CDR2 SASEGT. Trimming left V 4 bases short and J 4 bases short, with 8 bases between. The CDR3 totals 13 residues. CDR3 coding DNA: TGTGCCAGCAGTGTTTGGGAGAATCAGCCCCAGCATTTT. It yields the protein CASSVWENQPQHF.

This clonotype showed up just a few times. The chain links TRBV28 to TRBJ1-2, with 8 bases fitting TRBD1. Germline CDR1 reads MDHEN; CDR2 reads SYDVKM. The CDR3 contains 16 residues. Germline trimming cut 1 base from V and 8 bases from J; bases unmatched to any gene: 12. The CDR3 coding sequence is TGTGCCAGCAGTTTATTGGCCCTGGGACAGGCAGACGGCTACACCTTC. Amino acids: CASSLLALGQADGYTF.

CDR3 coding DNA: TGCAGCGTCACGGGACAGGGGACTCGCTGCACCTTC. Protein sequence: CSVTGQGTRCTF. The chain recombines TRBV29-1 with TRBJ1-2; 10 bases fit TRBD1. The length of the CDR3 is 12 residues. CDR1 and CDR2 from the germline V gene are SQVTM and ANQGSEA. J gave up 13 bases and V 6 bases, and 11 bases lay outside the gene matches.

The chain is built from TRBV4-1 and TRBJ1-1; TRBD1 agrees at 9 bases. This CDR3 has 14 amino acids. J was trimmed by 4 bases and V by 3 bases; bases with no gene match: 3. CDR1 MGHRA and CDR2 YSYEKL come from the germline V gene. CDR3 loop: CASSHTGGVTEAFF. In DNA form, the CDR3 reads TGCGCCAGCAGCCACACAGGGGGCGTCACTGAAGCTTTCTTT.

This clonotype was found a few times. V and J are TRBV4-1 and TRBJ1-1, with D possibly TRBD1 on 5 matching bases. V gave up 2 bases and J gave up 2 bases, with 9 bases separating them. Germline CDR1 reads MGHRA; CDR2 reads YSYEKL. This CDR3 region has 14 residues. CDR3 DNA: TGCGCCAGCAGCCAACTAGGGGACAACACTGAAGCTTTCTTT. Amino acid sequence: CASSQLGDNTEAFF.

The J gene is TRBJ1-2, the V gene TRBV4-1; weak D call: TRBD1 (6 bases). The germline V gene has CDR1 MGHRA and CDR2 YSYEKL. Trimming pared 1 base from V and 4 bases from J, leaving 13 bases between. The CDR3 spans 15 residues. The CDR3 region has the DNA TGCGCCAGCAGCCAAGTAGGACAGAGAACCTATGGCTACACCTTC. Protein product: CASSQVGQRTYGYTF.

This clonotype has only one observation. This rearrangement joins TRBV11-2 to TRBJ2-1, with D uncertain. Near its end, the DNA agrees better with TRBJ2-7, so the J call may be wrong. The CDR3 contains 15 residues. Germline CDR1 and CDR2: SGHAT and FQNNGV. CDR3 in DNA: TGTGCCAGCAGCTTAGATCGTAAAGGGAAAAATGAGCAGTACTTC. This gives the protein CASSLDRKGKNEQYF.

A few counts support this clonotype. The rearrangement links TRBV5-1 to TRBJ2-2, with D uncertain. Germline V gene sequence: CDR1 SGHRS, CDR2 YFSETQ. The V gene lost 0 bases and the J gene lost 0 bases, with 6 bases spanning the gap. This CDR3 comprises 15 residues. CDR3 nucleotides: TGCGCCAGCAGCTTGGTACGCCCGAACACCGGGGAGCTGTTTTTT. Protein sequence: CASSLVRPNTGELFF.

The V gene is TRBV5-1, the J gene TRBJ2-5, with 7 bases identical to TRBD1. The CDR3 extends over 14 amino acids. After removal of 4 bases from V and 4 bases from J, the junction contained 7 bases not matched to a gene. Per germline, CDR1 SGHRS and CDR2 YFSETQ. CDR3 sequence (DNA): TGCGCCAGCAGCCGGGACAGTACAACAGAGACCCAGTACTTC. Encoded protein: CASSRDSTTETQYF.

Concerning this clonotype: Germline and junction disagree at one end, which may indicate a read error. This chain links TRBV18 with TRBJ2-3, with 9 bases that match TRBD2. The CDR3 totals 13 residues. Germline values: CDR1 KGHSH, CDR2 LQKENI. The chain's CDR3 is CASLSGGTDAQYF. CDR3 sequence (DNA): TGTGCCAGCCTTAGCGGGGGCACAGATGCGCAGTATTTT.

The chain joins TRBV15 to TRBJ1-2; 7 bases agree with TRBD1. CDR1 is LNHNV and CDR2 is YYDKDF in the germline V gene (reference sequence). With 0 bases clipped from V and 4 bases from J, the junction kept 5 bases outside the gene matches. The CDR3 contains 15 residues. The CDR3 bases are TGTGCCACCAGCAGAGATCGAGGGACAGCCTATGGCTACACCTTC. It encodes CATSRDRGTAYGYTF.

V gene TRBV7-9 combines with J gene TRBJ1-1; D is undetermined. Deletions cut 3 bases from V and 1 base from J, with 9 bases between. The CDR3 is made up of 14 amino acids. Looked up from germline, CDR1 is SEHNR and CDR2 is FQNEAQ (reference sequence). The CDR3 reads CASSFRRENTEAFF. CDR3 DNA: TGTGCCAGCAGCTTCCGACGGGAGAACACTGAAGCTTTCTTT.

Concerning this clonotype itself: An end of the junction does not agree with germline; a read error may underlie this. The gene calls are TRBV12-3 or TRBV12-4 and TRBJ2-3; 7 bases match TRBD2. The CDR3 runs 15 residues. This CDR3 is CASGLSGDSTDTQYF. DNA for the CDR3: TGTGCCAGCGGTTTGAGCGGGGATTCCACAGATACGCAGTATTTT.

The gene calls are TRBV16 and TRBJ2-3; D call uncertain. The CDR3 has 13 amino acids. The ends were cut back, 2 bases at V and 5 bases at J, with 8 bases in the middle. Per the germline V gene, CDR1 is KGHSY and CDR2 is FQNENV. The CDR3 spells CASSQPEGDTQYF. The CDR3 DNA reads TGTGCCAGCAGCCAACCGGAAGGAGATACGCAGTATTTT.

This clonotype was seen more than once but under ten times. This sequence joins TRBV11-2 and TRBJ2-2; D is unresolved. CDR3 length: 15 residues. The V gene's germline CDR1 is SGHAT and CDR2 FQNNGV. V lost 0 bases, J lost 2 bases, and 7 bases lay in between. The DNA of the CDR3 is TGTGCCAGCAGCTTAGATCCATCTAACACCGGGGAGCTGTTTTTT. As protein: CASSLDPSNTGELFF.

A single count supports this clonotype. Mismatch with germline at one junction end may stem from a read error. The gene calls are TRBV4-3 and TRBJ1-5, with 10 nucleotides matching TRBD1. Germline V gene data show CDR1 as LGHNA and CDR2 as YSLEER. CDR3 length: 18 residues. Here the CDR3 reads CASNQVGGGTGANQPQHF. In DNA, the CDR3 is TGCGCCAGCAACCAAGTAGGGGGAGGGACAGGGGCTAATCAGCCCCAGCATTTT.